The clone carrying this TCR beta chain was recorded many times. The sample originates from a study of Graves' ophthalmopathy and Graves' hyperthyroidism. Establishment of the diagnosis relied upon clinical symptoms, serum thyroxine, TRAb, thyroid ultrasound and orbital computed tomography. V dropped 4 bases and J dropped 3 bases, with 10 bases sitting between them. Germline CDR1 is MNHEY and CDR2 is SVGAGI. This CDR3 comprises 13 residues. TCR beta CDR3 regions were amplified from RNA transcripts. Investigators did first-round RT-PCR with HTBI primers, then second-round multiplex PCR. TCRdb re-derived calls from the multiplex PCR reads in MiXCR, one entry per CDR3 protein. The table includes 210,000 or so distinct CDR3 sequences, over 25% detected once.

This chain joins TRBV6-5 and TRBJ2-7; D gene uncertain. This receptor was identified in a man aged 50-60 years with Graves' ophthalmopathy. Sequenced material: peripheral blood. The CDR3 DNA sequence: TGTGCCAGCAGTTCCTTCTGGGACTACGAGCAGTACTTC. Protein product: CASSSFWDYEQYF.